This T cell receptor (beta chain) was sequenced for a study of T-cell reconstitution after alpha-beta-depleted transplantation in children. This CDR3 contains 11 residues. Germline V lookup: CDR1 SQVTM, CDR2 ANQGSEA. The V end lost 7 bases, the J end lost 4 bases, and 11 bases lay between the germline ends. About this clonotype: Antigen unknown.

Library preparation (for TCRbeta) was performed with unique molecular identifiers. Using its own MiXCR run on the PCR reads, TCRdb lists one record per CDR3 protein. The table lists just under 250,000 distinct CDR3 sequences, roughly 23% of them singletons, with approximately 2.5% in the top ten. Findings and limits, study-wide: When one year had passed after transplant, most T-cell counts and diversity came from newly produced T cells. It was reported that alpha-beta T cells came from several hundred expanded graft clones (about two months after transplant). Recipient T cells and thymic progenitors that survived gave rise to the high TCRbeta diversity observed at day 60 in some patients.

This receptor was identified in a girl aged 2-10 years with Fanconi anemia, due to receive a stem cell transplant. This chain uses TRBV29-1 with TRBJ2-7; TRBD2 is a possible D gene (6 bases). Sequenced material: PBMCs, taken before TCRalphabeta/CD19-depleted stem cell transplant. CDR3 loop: CSGKRGYEQYF. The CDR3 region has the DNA TGCAGCGGGAAACGGGGGTACGAGCAGTACTTC.